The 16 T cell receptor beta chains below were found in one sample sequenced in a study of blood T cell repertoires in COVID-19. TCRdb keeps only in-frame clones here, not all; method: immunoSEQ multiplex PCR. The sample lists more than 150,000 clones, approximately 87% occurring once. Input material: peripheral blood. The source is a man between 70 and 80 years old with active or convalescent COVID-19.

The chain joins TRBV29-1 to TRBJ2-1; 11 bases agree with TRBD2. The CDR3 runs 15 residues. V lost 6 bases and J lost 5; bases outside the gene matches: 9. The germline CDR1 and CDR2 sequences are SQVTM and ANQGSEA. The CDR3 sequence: CSVHLAGGRDNEQFF. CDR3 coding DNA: TGCAGCGTCCACCTAGCGGGAGGTCGCGACAATGAGCAGTTCTTC.

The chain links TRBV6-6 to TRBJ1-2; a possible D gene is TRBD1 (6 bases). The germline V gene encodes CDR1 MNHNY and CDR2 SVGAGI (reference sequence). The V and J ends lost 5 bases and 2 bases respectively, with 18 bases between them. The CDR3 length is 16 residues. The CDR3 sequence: CASSAPGGARNYGYTF. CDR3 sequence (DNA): TGTGCCAGCAGTGCCCCGGGGGGGGCTCGGAACTATGGCTACACCTTC.

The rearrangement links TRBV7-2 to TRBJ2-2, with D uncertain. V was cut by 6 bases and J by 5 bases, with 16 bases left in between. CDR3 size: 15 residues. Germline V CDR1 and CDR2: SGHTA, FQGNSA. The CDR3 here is CASRVQHAPTGELFF. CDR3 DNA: TGTGCCAGCAGGGTACAACACGCTCCGACCGGGGAGCTGTTTTTT.

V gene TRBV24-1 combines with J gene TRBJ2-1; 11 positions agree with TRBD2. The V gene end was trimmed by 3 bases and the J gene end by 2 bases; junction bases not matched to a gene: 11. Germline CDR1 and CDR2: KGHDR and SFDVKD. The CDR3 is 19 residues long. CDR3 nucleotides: TGTGCCACCAGTGATGGTGGTACTAGCGGGAGCGCCGCCTACAATGAGCAGTTCTTC. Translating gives CATSDGGTSGSAAYNEQFF.

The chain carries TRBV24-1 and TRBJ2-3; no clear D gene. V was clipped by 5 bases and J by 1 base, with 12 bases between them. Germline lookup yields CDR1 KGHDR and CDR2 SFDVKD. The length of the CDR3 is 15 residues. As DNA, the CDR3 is TGTGCCACCAGTGCTAGTATCAGAGGCACAGATACGCAGTATTTT. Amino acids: CATSASIRGTDTQYF.

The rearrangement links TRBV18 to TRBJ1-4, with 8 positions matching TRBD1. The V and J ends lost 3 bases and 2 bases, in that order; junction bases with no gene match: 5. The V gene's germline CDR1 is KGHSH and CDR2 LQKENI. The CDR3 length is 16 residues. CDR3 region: CASSPQHRGTNEKLFF. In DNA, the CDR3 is TGTGCCAGCTCACCGCAACACAGGGGGACTAATGAAAAACTGTTTTTT.

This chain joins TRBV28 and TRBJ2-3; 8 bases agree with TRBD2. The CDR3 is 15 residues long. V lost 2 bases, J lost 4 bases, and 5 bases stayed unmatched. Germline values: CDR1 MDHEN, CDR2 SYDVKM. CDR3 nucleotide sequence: TGTGCCAGCAGTTTACCAGCGGGAGACTCAGATACGCAGTATTTT. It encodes CASSLPAGDSDTQYF.

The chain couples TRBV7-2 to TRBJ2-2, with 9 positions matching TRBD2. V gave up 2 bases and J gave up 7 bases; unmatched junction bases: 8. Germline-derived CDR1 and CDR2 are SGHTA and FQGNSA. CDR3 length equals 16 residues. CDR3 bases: TGTGCCAGCAGCTTAATCTCTAGCGGGACGGGCGGGGAGCTGTTTTTT. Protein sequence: CASSLISSGTGGELFF.

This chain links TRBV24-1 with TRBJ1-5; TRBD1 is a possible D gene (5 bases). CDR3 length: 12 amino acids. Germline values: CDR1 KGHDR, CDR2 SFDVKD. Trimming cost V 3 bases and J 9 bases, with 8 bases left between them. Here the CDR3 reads CATSDGGGPQHF. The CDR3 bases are TGTGCCACCAGTGATGGGGGAGGGCCCCAGCATTTT.

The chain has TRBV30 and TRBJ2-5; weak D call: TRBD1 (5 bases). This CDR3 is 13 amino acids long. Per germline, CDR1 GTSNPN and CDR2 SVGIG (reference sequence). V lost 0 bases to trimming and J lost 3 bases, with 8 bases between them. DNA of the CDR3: TGTGCCTGGAGTGTCACCAGGGAAGAGACCCAGTACTTC. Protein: CAWSVTREETQYF.

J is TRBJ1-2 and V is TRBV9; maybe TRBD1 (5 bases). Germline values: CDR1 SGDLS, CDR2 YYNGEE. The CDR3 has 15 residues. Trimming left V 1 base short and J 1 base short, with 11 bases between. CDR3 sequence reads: CASSVNSGYNYGYTF. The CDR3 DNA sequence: TGTGCCAGCAGCGTAAACTCAGGGTATAACTATGGCTACACCTTC.

CDR3 amino acids: CASSSQGDTEAFF. CDR3 nucleotide sequence: TGTGCCAGCAGCTCCCAGGGGGACACTGAAGCTTTCTTT. The rearrangement links TRBV7-8 to TRBJ1-1; 7 bases match TRBD1. Looked up from germline, CDR1 is SGHVS and CDR2 is FQNEAQ. V shed 4 bases, J shed 3 bases, and the junction held 2 bases outside the gene matches. The CDR3 sequence is 13 residues long.

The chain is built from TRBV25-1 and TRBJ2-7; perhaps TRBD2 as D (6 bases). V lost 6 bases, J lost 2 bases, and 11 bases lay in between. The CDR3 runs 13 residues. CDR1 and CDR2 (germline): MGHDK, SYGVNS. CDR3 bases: TGTGCCAGCAGCGGGACTGGAACCTACGAGCAGTACTTC. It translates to CASSGTGTYEQYF.

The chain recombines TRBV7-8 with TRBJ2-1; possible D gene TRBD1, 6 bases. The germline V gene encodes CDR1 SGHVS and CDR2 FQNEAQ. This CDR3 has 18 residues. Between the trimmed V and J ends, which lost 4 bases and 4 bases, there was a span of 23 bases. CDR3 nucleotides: TGTGCCAGCAGCTCACACTCGGACAGAAACGGATTTTACAATGAGCAGTTCTTC. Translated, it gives CASSSHSDRNGFYNEQFF.

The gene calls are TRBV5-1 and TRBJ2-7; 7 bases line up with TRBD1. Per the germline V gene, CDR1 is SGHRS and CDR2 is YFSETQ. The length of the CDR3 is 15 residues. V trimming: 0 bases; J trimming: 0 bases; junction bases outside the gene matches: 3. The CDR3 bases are TGCGCCAGCAGCTTGGGGTCAGGGGGCTCCTACGAGCAGTACTTC. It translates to CASSLGSGGSYEQYF.

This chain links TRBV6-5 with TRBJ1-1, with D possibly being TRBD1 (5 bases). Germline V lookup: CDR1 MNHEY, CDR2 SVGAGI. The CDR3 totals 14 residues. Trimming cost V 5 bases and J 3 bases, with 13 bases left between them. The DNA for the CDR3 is TGTGCCAGCAGTCCCCGCGGGGGGTACACTGAAGCTTTCTTT. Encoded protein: CASSPRGGYTEAFF.